This T cell receptor (beta chain) originates from a study of T cell repertoires in cytomegalovirus infection. Study findings and constraints: Cumulative frequency (of public TCR beta family members) identified carriers of CMV plus the relevant HLA.

TCRdb recomputed calls from the reads with MiXCR, one row per CDR3 protein. The sample lists approximately 320,000 distinct CDR3 sequences; around 9.5% were seen once. This clonotype was found a few times. What it recognizes is unknown. With 5 bases clipped from V and 3 bases from J, the junction kept 6 bases outside the gene matches. The CDR3 has 14 residues. Germline V gives CDR1 SGHVS, CDR2 FNYEAQ. The sample taken for sequencing was PBMCs. The sequence came from a human donor in good health (CMV status not recorded). Some clones in this sample may be carry-over from other donors' samples. V and J are TRBV7-6 and TRBJ1-1; TRBD1 agrees at 7 bases. CDR3 sequence: CASSAKGADTEAFF. CDR3 coding DNA: TGTGCCAGCAGCGCCAAGGGGGCGGACACTGAAGCTTTCTTT. Combining the CDR3 with reference TRBV7-6 and TRBJ1-1 gives the whole variable domain GAGVSQSPRYKVTKRGQDVALRCDPISGHVSLYWYRQALGQGPEFLTYFNYEAQQDKSGLPNDRFSAERPEGSISTLTIQRTEQRDSAMYRCASSAKGADTEAFFGQGTRLTVV.